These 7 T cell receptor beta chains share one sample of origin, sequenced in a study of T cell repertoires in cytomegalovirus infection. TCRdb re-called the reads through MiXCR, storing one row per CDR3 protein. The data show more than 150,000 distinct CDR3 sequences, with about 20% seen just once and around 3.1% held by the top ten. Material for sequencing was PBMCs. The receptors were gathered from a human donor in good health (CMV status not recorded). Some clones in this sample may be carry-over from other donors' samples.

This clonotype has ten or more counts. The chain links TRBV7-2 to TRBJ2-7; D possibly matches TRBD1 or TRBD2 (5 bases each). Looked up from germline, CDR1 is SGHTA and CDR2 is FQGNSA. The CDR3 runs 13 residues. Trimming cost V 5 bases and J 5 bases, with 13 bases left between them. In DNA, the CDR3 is TGTGCCAGCAGCACGGCCGGGGCGAACGAGCAGTACTTC. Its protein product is CASSTAGANEQYF.

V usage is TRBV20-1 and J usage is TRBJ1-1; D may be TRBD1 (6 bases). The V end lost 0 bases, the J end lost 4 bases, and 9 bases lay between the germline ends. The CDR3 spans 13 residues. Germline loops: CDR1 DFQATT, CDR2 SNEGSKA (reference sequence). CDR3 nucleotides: TGCAGTGCTAGAGATTACAGGGCCACTGAAGCTTTCTTT. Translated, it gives CSARDYRATEAFF.

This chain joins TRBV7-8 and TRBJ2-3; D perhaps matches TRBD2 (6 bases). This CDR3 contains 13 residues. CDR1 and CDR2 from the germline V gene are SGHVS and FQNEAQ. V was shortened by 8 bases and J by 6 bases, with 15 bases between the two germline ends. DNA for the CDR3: TGTGCCAGCGGCTCTGGGGCGGGGGATACGCAGTATTTT. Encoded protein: CASGSGAGDTQYF. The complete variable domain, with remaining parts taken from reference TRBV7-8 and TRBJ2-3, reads GAGVSQSPRYKVAKRGQDVALRCDPISGHVSLFWYQQALGQGPEFLTYFQNEAQLDKSGLPSDRFFAERPEGSVSTLKIQRTQQEDSAVYLCASGSGAGDTQYFGPGTRLTVL.

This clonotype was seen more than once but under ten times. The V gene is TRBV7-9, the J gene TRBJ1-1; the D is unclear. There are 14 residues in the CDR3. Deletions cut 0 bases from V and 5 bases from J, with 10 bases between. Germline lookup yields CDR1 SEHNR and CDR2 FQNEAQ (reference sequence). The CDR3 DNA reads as TGTGCCAGCAGCTTAGCTGCCATCGGGACTGAAGCTTTCTTT. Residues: CASSLAAIGTEAFF.

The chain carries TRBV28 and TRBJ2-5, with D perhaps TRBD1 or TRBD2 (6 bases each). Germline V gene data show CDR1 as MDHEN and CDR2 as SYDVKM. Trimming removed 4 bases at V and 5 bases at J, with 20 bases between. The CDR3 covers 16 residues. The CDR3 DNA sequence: TGTGCCAGCAGTTCTTACAAAGTGGGGGGCCGGGAGACCCAGTACTTC. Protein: CASSSYKVGGRETQYF. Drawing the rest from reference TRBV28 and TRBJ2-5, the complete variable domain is DVKVTQSSRYLVKRTGEKVFLECVQDMDHENMFWYRQDPGLGLRLIYFSYDVKMKEKGDIPEGYSVSREKKERFSLILESASTNQTSMYLCASSSYKVGGRETQYFGPGTRLLVL.

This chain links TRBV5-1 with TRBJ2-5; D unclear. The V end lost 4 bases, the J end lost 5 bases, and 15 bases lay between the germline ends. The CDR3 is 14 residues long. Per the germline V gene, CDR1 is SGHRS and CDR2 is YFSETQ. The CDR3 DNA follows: TGCGCCAGCAGCCCGGGTGCCGGGCGTGAGACCCAGTACTTC. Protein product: CASSPGAGRETQYF.

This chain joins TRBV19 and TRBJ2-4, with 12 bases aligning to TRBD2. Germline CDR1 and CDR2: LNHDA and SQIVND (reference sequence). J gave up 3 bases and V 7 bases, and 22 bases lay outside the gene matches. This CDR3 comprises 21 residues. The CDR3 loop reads CASTPNPGLAGLHWGKNIQYF. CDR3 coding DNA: TGTGCCAGTACCCCGAACCCCGGACTAGCGGGATTACATTGGGGCAAAAACATTCAGTACTTC.